This T cell receptor (beta chain) was identified in a study of T cells in Graves' hyperthyroidism and ophthalmopathy. This clonotype was counted a single time. The germline V gene has CDR1 MNHNS and CDR2 SASEGT. Trimming pared 6 bases from V and 8 bases from J, leaving 10 bases between. CDR3 length: 12 residues. Amplification of TCR beta CDR3 regions used RNA as the template. TCR CDR3 regions were first amplified by RT-PCR with HTBI primers. Via MiXCR, TCRdb re-called the multiplex PCR reads, giving one row per CDR3 protein. The sample includes roughly 170,000 distinct CDR3 sequences, 17% of them seen just once.

The sequencing sample was made of blood. V and J are TRBV6-1 and TRBJ1-4, with D possibly TRBD1 on 5 matching bases. The clonotype was recovered from a woman aged 45-60 years with Graves' hyperthyroidism. The CDR3 DNA is TGTGCCAGCAGCCAGGGAGAGGAAAAACTGTTTTTT. It translates to CASSQGEEKLFF.